A single sample gave rise to the 27 T cell receptor beta chains below, sequenced in a study of PD-1 blockade in classical Hodgkin lymphoma. As to time point: cycle 4 day 1 (C4D1), after 5 to 7 weeks of nivolumab. After autologous stem cell transplantation all patients relapsed, and prior brentuximab vedotin exposure differed between cohorts. Sequenced by immunoSEQ multiplex PCR; TCRdb stores in-frame clones only, minus some. This table has about 50,000 clones, about 75% appearing once. Source: peripheral blood mononuclear cells (PBMCs), taken before the fourth cycle of nivolumab. The receptors originated from a human donor with classical Hodgkin lymphoma.

The chain recombines TRBV5-1 with TRBJ2-7; D possibly uses TRBD1 or TRBD2 (6 bases each). V lost 2 bases, J lost 3 bases, and 12 bases lay in between. The CDR3 has 14 residues. The germline V gene encodes CDR1 SGHRS and CDR2 YFSETQ. The CDR3 sequence: CASSFWTAGYEQYF. CDR3 DNA: TGCGCCAGCAGCTTCTGGACAGCGGGCTACGAGCAGTACTTC.

The chain links TRBV21-1 to TRBJ2-5; the DNA was not compared with TRBD2, the D call given in the table. TRBV21-1 is recorded as a pseudogene. The length of the CDR3 is 18 residues. The CDR3 nucleotides are TGTGCCAGCAGCCCCGGTCGGGCTAGCGGGAGGGCAGGAGAGACCCAGTACTTC. Its protein is CASSPGRASGRAGETQYF.

This clone was counted at least ten times. This rearrangement joins TRBV9 to TRBJ2-1; D perhaps matches TRBD2 (5 bases). The CDR3 totals 15 residues. Trimming cost V 0 bases and J 9 bases, with 16 bases left between them. Germline CDR1 reads SGDLS; CDR2 reads YYNGEE. In DNA, the CDR3 is TGTGCCAGCAGCGTAGCTCTAGCCCGTGTGAGTGAGCAGTTCTTC. It encodes CASSVALARVSEQFF.

The gene calls are TRBV5-1 and TRBJ2-3, with D tentatively TRBD2 (5 bases). V was shortened by 4 bases and J by 2 bases, with 20 bases between the two germline ends. Per germline, CDR1 SGHRS and CDR2 YFSETQ. The CDR3 totals 17 residues. CDR3 residues: CASSRGGAAEHTDTQYF. For the CDR3, the DNA is TGCGCCAGCAGCCGCGGAGGAGCGGCGGAGCACACAGATACGCAGTATTTT.

The chain joins TRBV6-5 to TRBJ1-2; D ambiguous. CDR3 size: 15 residues. Trimming took 4 bases from V and 2 from J, leaving 14 bases between them. Germline-derived CDR1 and CDR2 are MNHEY and SVGAGI. As DNA, the CDR3 is TGTGCCAGCAGTTCCTGGGCCTTACCAAACTATGGCTACACCTTC. As protein: CASSSWALPNYGYTF.

On this clone itself: This same CDR3 is encoded by further DNA sequences in the sample. The V gene is TRBV29-1, the J gene TRBJ2-3, with no clear D. From germline, CDR1 is SQVTM and CDR2 ANQGSEA. The CDR3 sequence is 13 residues long. Trimming cost V 4 bases and J 0 bases, with 8 bases left between them. CDR3 in amino acids: CSVVTSSTDTQYF. CDR3 nucleotide sequence: TGCAGCGTTGTGACTTCTAGCACAGATACGCAGTATTTT.

This chain links TRBV28 with TRBJ1-5, with D perhaps TRBD1 (6 bases). Trimming removed 0 bases from V and 4 bases from J, with 10 bases in between. Germline CDR1 MDHEN, CDR2 SYDVKM. The CDR3 loop spans 15 amino acids. CDR3 nucleotides: TGTGCCAGCAGTTTATGGGGTAGGGGGAATCAGCCCCAGCATTTT. This gives the protein CASSLWGRGNQPQHF.

This clone appeared a single time. V usage is TRBV6-1 and J usage is TRBJ2-1, with 7 bases fitting TRBD2. The CDR3 is 15 amino acids. Germline CDR1 MNHNS, CDR2 SASEGT. J lost 0 bases, V lost 3 bases, and 2 bases had no gene match. CDR3 nucleotide sequence: TGTGCCAGCAGTGACCTAGCGGTCTCCTACAATGAGCAGTTCTTC. Translated, it gives CASSDLAVSYNEQFF.

As DNA, the CDR3 is TGTGCCAGCAGTCTCTCCCTAGCGGGAGGGCCTATAGCCAAAAACATTCAGTACTTC. Its translation is CASSLSLAGGPIAKNIQYF. The chain employs TRBV2 and TRBJ2-4; 12 bases are a match to TRBD2. The CDR3 consists of 19 residues. V shed 5 bases, J shed 0 bases, and the junction held 11 bases outside the gene matches. Germline CDR1 is SNHLY and CDR2 is FYNNEI. Combining the CDR3 with reference TRBV2 and TRBJ2-4 gives the whole variable domain EPEVTQTPSHQVTQMGQEVILRCVPISNHLYFYWYRQILGQKVEFLVSFYNNEISEKSEIFDDQFSVERPDGSNFTLKIRSTKLEDSAMYFCASSLSLAGGPIAKNIQYFGAGTRLSVL.

This clone has a single count. This sequence joins TRBV10-2 and TRBJ1-5, with D uncertain. The V gene lost 4 bases and the J gene lost 6 bases, with 13 bases spanning the gap. Germline loops: CDR1 WSHSY, CDR2 SAAADI. The CDR3 contains 14 residues. CDR3 region: CASSVTRGGQPQHF. CDR3 nucleotide sequence: TGCGCCAGCAGTGTGACCCGGGGAGGTCAGCCCCAGCATTTT.

The V gene is TRBV6-5, the J gene TRBJ1-2, with D unclear. The CDR3 spans 16 residues. Per the germline V gene, CDR1 is MNHEY and CDR2 is SVGAGI. Between the trimmed V and J ends, which lost 0 bases and 0 bases, there was a span of 11 bases. The CDR3 protein is CASSYSPRVANYGYTF. The CDR3 DNA sequence: TGTGCCAGCAGTTACTCCCCGCGGGTGGCTAACTATGGCTACACCTTC.

This chain links TRBV7-3 with TRBJ1-4; no clear D. V shed 4 bases and J shed 8 bases, with 8 bases lying between them. Germline V gene data show CDR1 as SGHTA and CDR2 as FQGTGA. This CDR3 comprises 12 residues. The CDR3 is CASSSDPEKLFF. CDR3 sequence (DNA): TGTGCCAGCAGCTCGGACCCGGAAAAACTGTTTTTT.

This clone occurred once. The chain employs TRBV27 and TRBJ2-6; D call uncertain. CDR3 length: 13 residues. V was trimmed by 0 bases and J by 4 bases, leaving 1 base between them. Germline loops: CDR1 MNHEY, CDR2 SMNVEV (reference sequence). The CDR3 loop reads CASSLSGANVLTF. DNA of the CDR3: TGTGCCAGCAGTTTATCAGGGGCCAACGTCCTGACTTTC. Variable domain in full (rest from reference TRBV27 and TRBJ2-6): EAQVTQNPRYLITVTGKKLTVTCSQNMNHEYMSWYRQDPGLGLRQIYYSMNVEVTDKGDVPEGYKVSRKEKRNFPLILESPSPNQTSLYFCASSLSGANVLTFGAGSRLTVL.

The V and J genes are TRBV7-2 and TRBJ2-3; D is perhaps TRBD2 (7 bases). The germline gives CDR1 SGHTA, CDR2 FQGNSA. V was pared by 2 bases and J by 4 bases, with 10 bases between. CDR3 length equals 14 residues. In nucleotides, the CDR3 is TGTGCCAGCAGCTTAACGGGGGGCCCAGATACGCAGTATTTT. As protein: CASSLTGGPDTQYF. Variable domain in full (rest from reference TRBV7-2 and TRBJ2-3): GAGVSQSPSNKVTEKGKDVELRCDPISGHTALYWYRQSLGQGLEFLIYFQGNSAPDKSGLPSDRFSAERTGGSVSTLTIQRTQQEDSAVYLCASSLTGGPDTQYFGPGTRLTVL.

This chain links TRBV4-3 with TRBJ1-1; D not certain. CDR1 and CDR2 (germline): LGHNA, YSLEER. The V end was cut by 0 bases, the J end by 3 bases, with 8 bases between. This CDR3 has 14 residues. CDR3 sequence reads: CASSQDRLDTEAFF. DNA of the CDR3: TGCGCCAGCAGCCAAGATCGATTGGACACTGAAGCTTTCTTT.

The rearrangement links TRBV10-2 to TRBJ2-7; a weak D match, TRBD1 (6 bases). There are 13 residues in the CDR3. CDR1 and CDR2 (germline): WSHSY, SAAADI. The germline V and J ends were trimmed by 3 bases and 4 bases, with 10 bases remaining between them. The CDR3 coding sequence is TGCGCCAGCAGTGACCCGGACAGATACGAGCAGTACTTC. Translating gives CASSDPDRYEQYF.

V gene TRBV4-1 combines with J gene TRBJ2-3; the match to TRBD1 covers 8 bases. Losses at the gene ends were 3 bases for V and 7 bases for J; bases not matched to a gene: 3. The length of the CDR3 is 13 residues. The V gene's germline CDR1 is MGHRA and CDR2 YSYEKL. This CDR3 reads CASSQDRAYTQYF. The CDR3 nucleotides read TGCGCCAGCAGCCAGGACAGGGCGTATACGCAGTATTTT.

V is TRBV10-3 and J is TRBJ2-7, with 7 bases identical to TRBD1. V lost 5 bases and J lost 4; bases outside the gene matches: 5. The CDR3 consists of 13 residues. Germline CDR1 reads ENHRY; CDR2 reads SYGVKD. The CDR3 DNA is TGTGCCATCAGTTTCGGGACAGCGTACGAGCAGTACTTC. Translating it yields CAISFGTAYEQYF.

The chain recombines TRBV10-3 with TRBJ2-5, with 7 bases aligning to TRBD1. Germline-derived CDR1 and CDR2 are ENHRY and SYGVKD. The CDR3 length is 14 residues. The ends lost 4 bases at V and 2 bases at J; junction bases unmatched: 4. This CDR3 is CAISVDRVQETQYF. Written as DNA, the CDR3 is TGTGCCATCAGTGTAGACAGGGTTCAAGAGACCCAGTACTTC.

This clone appeared once. The chain joins TRBV7-2 to TRBJ1-1, with a tentative D call TRBD1 (6 bases). CDR3 size: 13 residues. Trimming left V 3 bases short and J 1 base short, with 6 bases between. Germline CDR1 and CDR2: SGHTA and FQGNSA. The CDR3 DNA follows: TGTGCCAGCAGCTTGGGGGCGAACACTGAAGCTTTCTTT. Encoded protein: CASSLGANTEAFF.

Here the CDR3 reads CASSGGQYF. As DNA, the CDR3 is TGTGCCAGCAGCGGAGGACAGTACTTC. This chain links TRBV6-4 with TRBJ2-7, with a weak D call TRBD2 (5 bases). Trimming pared 6 bases from V and 10 bases from J, leaving 7 bases between. Germline V gene lookup returns CDR1 MRHNA and CDR2 SNTAGT. The CDR3 has 9 residues.

With regard to this clone: At one end the junction does not follow the germline gene, possibly because of a read error. V is TRBV7-7 and J is TRBJ1-2; D unresolved. CDR3 size: 11 residues. Germline CDR1 reads SSHAT; CDR2 reads FNYEAQ (reference sequence). As DNA, the CDR3 is TGTGCTAGCAGCTTTTTAGATGGCTACACCTTC. Amino acids: CASSFLDGYTF.

This clone was counted between two and nine times. This chain joins TRBV10-3 and TRBJ2-7; either TRBD1 or TRBD2 may fit D (5 bases each). Trimming removed 3 bases from V and 5 bases from J, with 17 bases in between. From germline, CDR1 is ENHRY and CDR2 SYGVKD. The CDR3 has 15 residues. The CDR3 nucleotides read TGTGCCATCAGTGAATCGGGGCAGGGCTGGAACGAGCAGTACTTC. Translating gives CAISESGQGWNEQYF.

The V call is TRBV4-2, the J call TRBJ2-3, with D uncertain. The germline V gene encodes CDR1 LGHNA and CDR2 YNFKEQ. The CDR3 covers 15 residues. The germline V and J ends were trimmed by 0 bases and 1 base, with 8 bases remaining between them. The CDR3 sequence: CASSQDPGRTDTQYF. CDR3 nucleotide sequence: TGTGCCAGCAGCCAAGATCCGGGTCGCACAGATACGCAGTATTTT.

The chain links TRBV6-6 to TRBJ1-5; D is undetermined. CDR1 MNHNY and CDR2 SVGAGI come from the germline V gene (reference sequence). V was trimmed by 7 bases and J by 0 bases, leaving 13 bases between them. The CDR3 contains 15 residues. The CDR3 reads CASIPGSYSNQPQHF. The CDR3, as DNA: TGTGCCAGCATCCCCGGGAGTTATAGCAATCAGCCCCAGCATTTT.

V is TRBV11-3 and J is TRBJ2-5, with 7 bases fitting TRBD1. The CDR3 is 14 residues long. CDR1 and CDR2 from the germline V gene are SGHNT and YENEEA. Unmatched junction bases numbered 3, after V lost 0 bases and J lost 5 bases. The CDR3 protein is CASSLDWDSETQYF. CDR3 nucleotide sequence: TGTGCCAGCAGCTTAGATTGGGACAGCGAGACCCAGTACTTC.

This clone was detected only once. The chain is built from TRBV7-3 and TRBJ2-7; D call uncertain. CDR1 is SGHTA and CDR2 is FQGTGA in the germline V gene. The CDR3 has 16 residues. The V end was cut by 2 bases, the J end by 2 bases, with 16 bases between. DNA of the CDR3: TGTGCCAGCAGCTTATATCTTTCGGCAGGAGCCTACGAGCAGTACTTC. Its translation is CASSLYLSAGAYEQYF.